The 24 T cell receptor beta chains in this list originate from one sample, sequenced in a study of cytomegalovirus exposure and HLA in healthy donors. PCR primers comprised 60 Vbeta and 13 Jbeta primers. The data were produced by immunoSEQ multiplex PCR, yet TCRdb's version contains in-frame clones alone and is incomplete. The sample contains about 150,000 clones, roughly 70% of which appear only once. Input material: PBMCs. The receptors stem from a man aged 18-30 years in good health and CMV-seropositive.

The rearrangement links TRBV4-1 to TRBJ2-2; D is possibly TRBD2 (6 bases). Germline-derived CDR1 and CDR2 are MGHRA and YSYEKL. The CDR3 covers 18 residues. V lost 0 bases, J lost 0 bases, and 14 bases lay in between. CDR3 DNA: TGCGCCAGCAGCCAAGATGCTTGGGACTCGGCGAACACCGGGGAGCTGTTTTTT. It specifies CASSQDAWDSANTGELFF.

This chain links TRBV4-3 with TRBJ1-3; 8 bases map to TRBD1. The CDR3 has 15 amino acids. CDR1 and CDR2 (germline): LGHNA, YSLEER. With 4 bases clipped from V and 3 bases from J, the junction kept 5 bases outside the gene matches. The CDR3 region is CASSPDRGSGNTIYF. CDR3 bases: TGCGCCAGCAGCCCAGACAGGGGAAGTGGAAACACCATATATTTT.

The CDR3 is CASSVGDSTSYEQYF. CDR3 in DNA: TGTGCCAGCAGCGTAGGCGATTCAACCTCCTACGAGCAGTACTTC. This chain links TRBV9 with TRBJ2-7; no clear D. The V end lost 0 bases, the J end lost 0 bases, and 10 bases lay between the germline ends. Germline V gene sequence: CDR1 SGDLS, CDR2 YYNGEE. The CDR3 loop spans 15 amino acids.

This rearrangement joins TRBV7-9 to TRBJ2-7; a weak D match, TRBD2 (5 bases). Per germline, CDR1 SEHNR and CDR2 FQNEAQ (reference sequence). V lost 7 bases to trimming and J lost 6 bases, with 16 bases between them. The CDR3 has 13 amino acids. The DNA for the CDR3 is TGTGCCAGCACTCTCGGAGGTACTGGCGAGCAGTACTTC. It is translated as CASTLGGTGEQYF. The entire variable domain, with the rest obtained from reference TRBV7-9 and TRBJ2-7, is as follows: DTGVSQNPRHKITKRGQNVTFRCDPISEHNRLYWYRQTLGQGPEFLTYFQNEAQLEKSRLLSDRFSAERPKGSFSTLEIQRTEQGDSAMYLCASTLGGTGEQYFGPGTRLTVT.

The chain uses TRBV10-3 and TRBJ2-7, with 12 bases identical to TRBD2. The CDR3 runs to 16 residues. J lost 5 bases, V lost 0 bases, and 5 bases had no gene match. Per the germline V gene, CDR1 is ENHRY and CDR2 is SYGVKD. The DNA of the CDR3 is TGTGCCATCAGTGAGTCACTAGCGGGAGGAGGCGACGAGCAGTACTTC. Residues: CAISESLAGGGDEQYF.

This clone appeared a few times. The chain carries TRBV9 and TRBJ1-3; 9 bases are a match to TRBD1. CDR1 and CDR2 (germline): SGDLS, YYNGEE. With 5 bases clipped from V and 5 bases from J, the junction kept 11 bases outside the gene matches. This CDR3 spans 16 amino acids. The chain's CDR3 is CASSRSGTGLRNTIYF. CDR3 bases: TGTGCCAGCAGTAGATCCGGGACAGGGCTCAGAAACACCATATATTTT.

This chain connects TRBV5-6 to TRBJ2-7; 7 bases fit TRBD1. Germline assignment: CDR1 SGHDT and CDR2 YYEEEE. The CDR3 runs 16 residues. V was clipped by 3 bases and J by 7 bases; unmatched bases: 16. The CDR3 region has the DNA TGTGCCAGCAGCTCCTTTGAAGGGGGCGCCTCTCGGGAGCAGTACTTC. Amino acids: CASSSFEGGASREQYF.

The chain is built from TRBV7-9 and TRBJ2-1, with TRBD1 as a possible D gene (5 bases). V was pared by 2 bases and J by 6 bases, with 14 bases between. The germline gives CDR1 SEHNR, CDR2 FQNEAQ (reference sequence). The CDR3 length is 15 residues. CDR3 in DNA: TGTGCCAGCAGCTTATTCCAAGGGGCGAGCAATGAGCAGTTCTTC. Protein: CASSLFQGASNEQFF. The full variable domain, completed using reference TRBV7-9 and TRBJ2-1, is DTGVSQNPRHKITKRGQNVTFRCDPISEHNRLYWYRQTLGQGPEFLTYFQNEAQLEKSRLLSDRFSAERPKGSFSTLEIQRTEQGDSAMYLCASSLFQGASNEQFFGPGTRLTVL.

V and J are TRBV4-2 and TRBJ2-7, with 8 positions matching TRBD2. This CDR3 spans 17 amino acids. J lost 0 bases, V lost 0 bases, and 7 bases had no gene match. Per the germline V gene, CDR1 is LGHNA and CDR2 is YNFKEQ. CDR3 in amino acids: CASSQDRGGESSYEQYF. CDR3 nucleotides: TGTGCCAGCAGCCAAGATCGGGGGGGGGAGAGCTCCTACGAGCAGTACTTC.

CDR3 DNA sequence: TGCAGCGTTCCGCGCCCTCAGGGGGGTGACACTGAAGCTTTCTTT. The encoded protein is CSVPRPQGGDTEAFF. The gene calls are TRBV29-1 and TRBJ1-1; 7 positions agree with TRBD1. Germline trimming cut 5 bases from V and 3 bases from J; bases unmatched to any gene: 12. The CDR3 spans 15 residues. The germline CDR1 and CDR2 sequences are SQVTM and ANQGSEA.

The V call is TRBV6-4, the J call TRBJ2-1, with D possibly matching TRBD2 (6 bases). Germline CDR1 is MRHNA and CDR2 is SNTAGT. The CDR3 length is 14 residues. V lost 6 bases and J 5 bases, leaving 14 bases between the germline ends. The CDR3: CASRGTGQNNEQFF. In nucleotides, the CDR3 is TGTGCCAGCAGGGGGACTGGTCAAAACAATGAGCAGTTCTTC.

The rearrangement uses TRBV28 and TRBJ1-5; TRBD1 might be the D (5 bases). V was shortened by 5 bases and J by 8 bases, with 19 bases between the two germline ends. CDR3 length equals 15 residues. Germline CDR1 reads MDHEN; CDR2 reads SYDVKM. The CDR3 here is CASSPQRQRVKPQHF. The CDR3 DNA reads TGTGCCAGCAGTCCCCAACGACAGCGGGTAAAGCCCCAGCATTTT.

This clone was detected only once. CDR3 loop: CASSPRQGGLAFF. The CDR3 DNA is TGTGCCAGCAGTCCCCGACAGGGGGGCTTGGCTTTCTTT. This sequence joins TRBV28 and TRBJ1-1; 9 positions match TRBD1. This CDR3 is built from 13 residues. Germline values: CDR1 MDHEN, CDR2 SYDVKM. Trimming removed 5 bases from V and 11 bases from J; junction bases left unmatched: 9.

This chain links TRBV6-5 with TRBJ2-3; D unresolved. V was pared by 2 bases and J by 4 bases, with 7 bases between. CDR3 length: 13 amino acids. In germline, CDR1 is MNHEY, CDR2 SVGAGI. Written as DNA, the CDR3 is TGTGCCAGCAGTTACGACGAGGCAGATACGCAGTATTTT. Protein: CASSYDEADTQYF.

This sequence joins TRBV7-2 and TRBJ2-5; D call uncertain. Germline CDR1 SGHTA, CDR2 FQGNSA. This CDR3 region has 15 residues. V lost 4 bases, J lost 5 bases, and 17 bases lay in between. The DNA for the CDR3 is TGTGCCAGCAGCTGGTACAAGAGGCCGTTGGAGACCCAGTACTTC. Its protein is CASSWYKRPLETQYF. The whole variable domain, filled in from reference TRBV7-2 and TRBJ2-5, reads GAGVSQSPSNKVTEKGKDVELRCDPISGHTALYWYRQSLGQGLEFLIYFQGNSAPDKSGLPSDRFSAERTGGSVSTLTIQRTQQEDSAVYLCASSWYKRPLETQYFGPGTRLLVL.

This sequence joins TRBV9 and TRBJ2-2; 7 nucleotides line up with TRBD1. The CDR3 loop spans 16 amino acids. V lost 4 bases and J lost 1; bases outside the gene matches: 7. Germline V gives CDR1 SGDLS, CDR2 YYNGEE. CDR3 sequence: CASSPEGALNTGELFF. For the CDR3, the DNA is TGTGCCAGCAGCCCAGAGGGGGCCTTGAACACCGGGGAGCTGTTTTTT.

The J gene is TRBJ2-7, the V gene TRBV11-2; TRBD2 might be the D (5 bases). The CDR3 runs to 17 residues. Trimming pared 0 bases from V and 0 bases from J, leaving 15 bases between. Germline values: CDR1 SGHAT, CDR2 FQNNGV. In DNA form, the CDR3 reads TGTGCCAGCAGCTTAGATCGGGCGGGTTCCTACTCCTACGAGCAGTACTTC. Its translation: CASSLDRAGSYSYEQYF.

This rearrangement joins TRBV2 to TRBJ1-4; the D gene is possibly TRBD1 (6 bases). This CDR3 contains 16 residues. Germline V gene data show CDR1 as SNHLY and CDR2 as FYNNEI. V was trimmed by 7 bases and J by 3 bases, leaving 18 bases between them. The CDR3 loop is CASNDRFGGSNEKLFF. CDR3 coding DNA: TGTGCCAGCAATGACAGGTTCGGAGGGTCTAATGAAAAACTGTTTTTT. Based on the CDR3 plus reference TRBV2 and TRBJ1-4, the full variable domain is EPEVTQTPSHQVTQMGQEVILRCVPISNHLYFYWYRQILGQKVEFLVSFYNNEISEKSEIFDDQFSVERPDGSNFTLKIRSTKLEDSAMYFCASNDRFGGSNEKLFFGSGTQLSVL.

This clone was seen only a few times. The genes are TRBV9 and TRBJ1-6; 7 bases are shared with TRBD1. Germline CDR1 SGDLS, CDR2 YYNGEE. The J segment lost 9 bases and the V segment lost 3 bases, leaving 12 bases of the junction unmatched. There are 16 residues in the CDR3. The CDR3 nucleotides read TGTGCCAGCAGCGCAACACAGGGGAGGCTTACTTCACCCCTCCACTTT. Protein: CASSATQGRLTSPLHF.

The chain has TRBV5-1 and TRBJ2-7, with D perhaps TRBD1 (5 bases). The CDR3 spans 13 residues. With 0 bases removed from V and 5 bases from J, the gap between germline ends came to 9 bases. Germline V gene lookup returns CDR1 SGHRS and CDR2 YFSETQ. The CDR3 sequence: CASSLVSRDEQYF. Here the CDR3 DNA reads TGCGCCAGCAGCTTGGTAAGCAGGGACGAGCAGTACTTC.

This clone showed up just a few times. This chain uses TRBV5-1 with TRBJ1-2; maybe TRBD1 (5 bases). The V and J ends lost 0 bases and 6 bases respectively, with 15 bases between them. Germline CDR1 SGHRS, CDR2 YFSETQ. The CDR3 has 15 residues. This chain's CDR3 is CASSLEGREWDGYTF. In nucleotides, the CDR3 is TGCGCCAGCAGCTTGGAGGGCAGGGAATGGGATGGCTACACCTTC. Based on the CDR3 plus reference TRBV5-1 and TRBJ1-2, the full variable domain is KAGVTQTPRYLIKTRGQQVTLSCSPISGHRSVSWYQQTPGQGLQFLFEYFSETQRNKGNFPGRFSGRQFSNSRSEMNVSTLELGDSALYLCASSLEGREWDGYTFGSGTRLTVV.

The V call is TRBV4-3, the J call TRBJ2-3; D remains unclear. This CDR3 is 14 amino acids long. Trimming shortened V by 1 base and J by 4 bases, and 9 bases separated the two germline ends. Germline lookup yields CDR1 LGHNA and CDR2 YSLEER. The CDR3 reads CASSQGPLADTQYF. CDR3 nucleotide sequence: TGCGCCAGCAGCCAAGGGCCCCTGGCAGATACGCAGTATTTT.

This sequence joins TRBV6-6 and TRBJ2-3; D possibly corresponds to TRBD1 (6 bases). Germline lookup yields CDR1 MNHNY and CDR2 SVGAGI (reference sequence). This CDR3 region has 15 residues. Trimming left V 0 bases short and J 3 bases short, with 10 bases between. The CDR3: CASSYSNRATDTQYF. CDR3 bases: TGTGCCAGCAGTTACTCTAACAGGGCGACAGATACGCAGTATTTT.

The J gene is TRBJ1-5, the V gene TRBV7-9; D gene uncertain. This CDR3 has 14 residues. With 5 bases removed from V and 1 base from J, the gap between germline ends came to 9 bases. In germline, CDR1 is SEHNR, CDR2 FQNEAQ (reference sequence). The CDR3 region is CASSDPRSNQPQHF. The CDR3 bases are TGTGCCAGCAGCGATCCCCGGAGCAATCAGCCCCAGCATTTT.